The 27 T cell receptor beta chains reported below all come from one sample, sequenced in a study of blood T cell repertoires in COVID-19. The data were produced by immunoSEQ multiplex PCR, yet TCRdb's version contains in-frame clones alone and is incomplete. The sample lists 300,000 to 400,000 clones, 70% to 90% occurring once. Sequencing was performed on PBMCs or T cells enriched from blood (not recorded which). Receptors were obtained from a woman aged 25 to 39 with acute COVID-19.

The chain combines TRBV9 with TRBJ2-7, with D unclear. CDR3 length: 15 amino acids. Germline V gene data show CDR1 as SGDLS and CDR2 as YYNGEE. V was trimmed by 0 bases and J by 6 bases, leaving 16 bases between them. In DNA form, the CDR3 reads TGTGCCAGCAGCGTAGCTATGGAGCCGTCGGCCGAGCAGTACTTC. Translating gives CASSVAMEPSAEQYF.

This clone has just one count. No DNA is shown, since the ends of the CDR3 on it are uncertain; the CDR3 is the one TCRdb lists. V is TRBV6-6 and J is TRBJ2-3; TRBD2 is taken as the D call from the table, unchecked against the DNA. The CDR3 is 15 amino acids long, termini counted. CDR1 and CDR2 (germline): MNHNY, SVGAGI (reference sequence). This CDR3 is CASSSSGLAGTTQYF.

This clone was seen just once. The V call is TRBV9, the J call TRBJ1-6; D perhaps matches TRBD1 (6 bases). The CDR3 covers 15 residues. Trimming cost V 0 bases and J 7 bases, with 11 bases left between them. Germline loops: CDR1 SGDLS, CDR2 YYNGEE. The chain's CDR3 is CASSVDFRGNSPLHF. The CDR3 nucleotides read TGTGCCAGCAGCGTAGACTTTAGGGGGAATTCACCCCTCCACTTT.

The genes are TRBV29-1 and TRBJ2-5; D perhaps matches TRBD1 (5 bases). The CDR3 spans 13 residues. CDR1 is SQVTM and CDR2 is ANQGSEA in the germline V gene. Trimming took off 7 bases at V and 0 bases at J, with 12 bases between the two ends. This CDR3 reads CSAKDRYQETQYF. The CDR3 DNA sequence: TGCAGCGCCAAAGACAGATACCAAGAGACCCAGTACTTC.

The chain is built from TRBV27 and TRBJ1-5; D is unresolved. The V gene's germline CDR1 is MNHEY and CDR2 SMNVEV (reference sequence). The CDR3 runs 14 residues. V was clipped by 8 bases and J by 7 bases, with 18 bases between them. CDR3 region: CASSLGGGKQPQHF. CDR3 bases: TGTGCCAGCTCGTTGGGTGGCGGGAAACAGCCCCAGCATTTT.

Here the CDR3 DNA reads TGCGCCAGCAGGGAGCGCCGAGCAGGGGGACCCTCCTACGAGCAGTACTTC. It encodes CASRERRAGGPSYEQYF. The chain carries TRBV5-1 and TRBJ2-7, with 7 bases identical to TRBD1. Germline loops: CDR1 SGHRS, CDR2 YFSETQ. The CDR3 has 17 amino acids. V was pared by 5 bases and J by 0 bases, with 14 bases of the junction left unmatched.

The chain uses TRBV5-1 and TRBJ2-2; D unclear. The V end lost 0 bases, the J end lost 6 bases, and 9 bases lay between the germline ends. The CDR3 length is 14 residues. CDR1 and CDR2 (germline): SGHRS, YFSETQ. The CDR3 nucleotides are TGCGCCAGCAGCTTGGATGTGGCGGCCGGGGAGCTGTTTTTT. It codes for CASSLDVAAGELFF. Together with reference TRBV5-1 and TRBJ2-2, the CDR3 gives the full variable domain: KAGVTQTPRYLIKTRGQQVTLSCSPISGHRSVSWYQQTPGQGLQFLFEYFSETQRNKGNFPGRFSGRQFSNSRSEMNVSTLELGDSALYLCASSLDVAAGELFFGEGSRLTVL.

J is TRBJ2-2 and V is TRBV7-9; 10 bases line up with TRBD2. The CDR3 spans 17 residues. The V segment lost 5 bases and the J segment 3 bases; nucleotides outside the gene matches: 9. Per germline, CDR1 SEHNR and CDR2 FQNEAQ (reference sequence). The CDR3: CASSQSGGALYTGELFF. The CDR3 DNA reads as TGTGCCAGCAGCCAGAGCGGGGGGGCCTTATACACCGGGGAGCTGTTTTTT.

The V call is TRBV10-3, the J call TRBJ1-1; TRBD1 matches at 10 bases. Germline assignment: CDR1 ENHRY and CDR2 SYGVKD. CDR3 size: 14 residues. V lost 5 bases and J lost 1; bases outside the gene matches: 1. DNA of the CDR3: TGTGCCATCAGTAGGGACAGGGGGAACACTGAAGCTTTCTTT. As protein: CAISRDRGNTEAFF.

The chain joins TRBV19 to TRBJ2-1, with TRBD2 identical over 9 bases. The junction had 14 bases not matched to a gene; V was cut back by 2 bases and J by 6 bases. The CDR3 length is 18 residues. Germline values: CDR1 LNHDA, CDR2 SQIVND (reference sequence). CDR3 region: CASSIIASVSSGANEQFF. The CDR3 DNA is TGTGCCAGTAGTATAATCGCTTCCGTGTCTAGCGGGGCCAATGAGCAGTTCTTC.

Details on this clone: Other DNA sequences in this specimen translate into the identical CDR3. The J gene is TRBJ1-4, the V gene TRBV7-3; D is uncertain. CDR1 is SGHTA and CDR2 is FQGTGA in the germline V gene. This CDR3 has 15 residues. The V end lost 0 bases, the J end lost 3 bases, and 8 bases lay between the germline ends. The CDR3 region has the DNA TGTGCCAGCAGCTTAACCGGAGGGTCTAATGAAAAACTGTTTTTT. Its translation: CASSLTGGSNEKLFF. Full variable domain (remainder filled in from reference TRBV7-3 and TRBJ1-4): GAGVSQTPSNKVTEKGKYVELRCDPISGHTALYWYRQSLGQGPEFLIYFQGTGAADDSGLPNDRFFAVRPEGSVSTLKIQRTERGDSAVYLCASSLTGGSNEKLFFGSGTQLSVL.

V and J are TRBV5-1 and TRBJ1-6; D gene uncertain. V was pared by 0 bases and J by 2 bases, with 9 bases between. There are 16 residues in the CDR3. Germline CDR1 reads SGHRS; CDR2 reads YFSETQ. Here the CDR3 DNA reads TGCGCCAGCAGCTTGGCCTCTAGCCCCTATAATTCACCCCTCCACTTT. As protein: CASSLASSPYNSPLHF.

The chain links TRBV6-2 or TRBV6-3 to TRBJ2-7, with 10 nucleotides matching TRBD1. CDR3 length equals 16 residues. After removal of 6 bases from V and 5 bases from J, the junction contained 13 bases not matched to a gene. The V gene's germline CDR1 is MNHEY and CDR2 SVGEGT. In nucleotides, the CDR3 is TGTGCCAGCAGCCTCCGGGACAGGGGTCCCCTCAACGAGCAGTACTTC. This translates into CASSLRDRGPLNEQYF.

V and J are TRBV7-9 and TRBJ2-1, with a tentative D call TRBD1 (5 bases). From germline, CDR1 is SEHNR and CDR2 FQNEAQ (reference sequence). The CDR3 contains 15 residues. V lost 3 bases and J 3 bases, leaving 12 bases between the germline ends. CDR3 sequence reads: CASSLGQWGYNEQFF. CDR3 coding DNA: TGTGCCAGCAGCTTGGGGCAGTGGGGCTACAATGAGCAGTTCTTC.

The gene calls are TRBV11-2 and TRBJ2-1, with TRBD2 as a possible D gene (5 bases). Germline CDR1 is SGHAT and CDR2 is FQNNGV. There are 15 residues in the CDR3. Trimming left V 2 bases short and J 9 bases short, with 17 bases between. CDR3 region: CASSLRKDDRGEQFF. CDR3 DNA: TGTGCCAGCAGCTTAAGAAAGGACGACCGGGGTGAGCAGTTCTTC.

V usage is TRBV4-3 and J usage is TRBJ2-1; D is possibly TRBD2 (5 bases). V shed 0 bases and J shed 4 bases, with 7 bases lying between them. The CDR3 has 14 amino acids. Per the germline V gene, CDR1 is LGHNA and CDR2 is YSLEER. The CDR3 spells CASSQDGEYNEQFF. The CDR3 DNA is TGCGCCAGCAGCCAAGATGGGGAGTACAATGAGCAGTTCTTC.

The chain links TRBV3-1 (or the pseudogene TRBV3-2) to TRBJ1-6; D remains ambiguous. CDR1 and CDR2 (germline): LGHDT, YNNKEL (reference sequence). This CDR3 contains 17 residues. The V end was cut by 0 bases, the J end by 0 bases, with 9 bases between. The DNA of the CDR3 is TGTGCCAGCAGCCAAGAATCTGGGAGCTCCTATAATTCACCCCTCCACTTT. Translated, it gives CASSQESGSSYNSPLHF.

The chain couples TRBV10-3 to TRBJ2-2, with TRBD2 matching over 11 bases. The CDR3 runs to 16 residues. With 4 bases clipped from V and 5 bases from J, the junction kept 6 bases outside the gene matches. Looked up from germline, CDR1 is ENHRY and CDR2 is SYGVKD. The CDR3 region is CAISVLAGGETGELFF. CDR3 DNA: TGTGCCATCAGTGTCCTAGCGGGGGGAGAAACCGGGGAGCTGTTTTTT.

The rearrangement uses TRBV20-1 and TRBJ2-1, with 7 bases that match TRBD1. Germline loops: CDR1 DFQATT, CDR2 SNEGSKA (reference sequence). There are 16 residues in the CDR3. V shed 3 bases and J 9 bases; nucleotides not matched to a gene: 17. CDR3 sequence: CSASMFLRQGIGEQFF. CDR3 sequence (DNA): TGCAGTGCTAGTATGTTCTTGAGACAGGGAATAGGTGAGCAGTTCTTC.

V usage is TRBV20-1 and J usage is TRBJ1-5, with D perhaps TRBD1 (5 bases). The CDR3 contains 13 residues. The ends were cut back, 3 bases at V and 4 bases at J, with 10 bases in the middle. The germline gives CDR1 DFQATT, CDR2 SNEGSKA (reference sequence). Written as DNA, the CDR3 is TGCAGTGCTAGTCCGGGGGGAAATCAGCCCCAGCATTTT. Its translation is CSASPGGNQPQHF.

The gene calls are TRBV7-2 and TRBJ1-5; 11 positions match TRBD1. The ends lost 4 bases at V and 7 bases at J; junction bases unmatched: 3. CDR3 length equals 14 residues. Germline V gene data show CDR1 as SGHTA and CDR2 as FQGNSA. CDR3 nucleotides: TGTGCCAGCAGCTCCGGGACAGGGGGACAGCCCCAGCATTTT. It yields the protein CASSSGTGGQPQHF.

The chain combines TRBV9 with TRBJ1-2, with D possibly matching TRBD1 (6 bases). From germline, CDR1 is SGDLS and CDR2 YYNGEE. The V gene lost 4 bases and the J gene lost 7 bases, with 29 bases spanning the gap. There are 18 residues in the CDR3. CDR3 in amino acids: CASSPFPATGTLSGGYTF. The CDR3 region has the DNA TGTGCCAGCAGCCCATTCCCCGCCACAGGGACACTTTCTGGTGGCTACACCTTC.

CDR3 DNA: TGTGCCACCAGTGATTGGGACAGGGGAGGAAAAGAGGGCTACACCTTC. Its translation: CATSDWDRGGKEGYTF. The chain is built from TRBV24-1 and TRBJ1-2; the match to TRBD1 covers 10 bases. In germline, CDR1 is KGHDR, CDR2 SFDVKD. This CDR3 comprises 16 residues. With V trimmed by 2 bases and J by 8 bases, 10 bases remained unmatched.

The genes are TRBV10-2 and TRBJ2-1, with 10 bases that match TRBD1. J was trimmed by 7 bases and V by 9 bases; bases with no gene match: 6. The CDR3 is made up of 13 amino acids. CDR1 is WSHSY and CDR2 is SAAADI in the germline V gene. CDR3 coding DNA: TGCGCCAGTACGGGACAGGGGTTGAATGAGCAGTTCTTC. This codes for CASTGQGLNEQFF.

J is TRBJ1-5 and V is TRBV5-1; 7 positions agree with TRBD1. The CDR3 is 15 amino acids. CDR1 is SGHRS and CDR2 is YFSETQ in the germline V gene. V was pared by 0 bases and J by 4 bases, with 4 bases of the junction left unmatched. DNA for the CDR3: TGCGCCAGCAGCTTGGGACAGGGAAAGAATCAGCCCCAGCATTTT. Encoded protein: CASSLGQGKNQPQHF.

This chain links TRBV18 with TRBJ1-1; 8 bases match TRBD1. With V trimmed by 5 bases and J by 5 bases, 7 bases remained unmatched. Per germline, CDR1 KGHSH and CDR2 LQKENI. CDR3 length: 14 amino acids. This CDR3 is CASSAAGGLTEAFF. As DNA, the CDR3 is TGTGCCAGCTCAGCCGCAGGGGGCCTAACTGAAGCTTTCTTT.

This chain connects TRBV6-5 to TRBJ1-1, with unresolved D. The V and J ends lost 6 bases and 0 bases respectively, with 11 bases between them. CDR3 size: 14 residues. Germline loops: CDR1 MNHEY, CDR2 SVGAGI. CDR3 bases: TGTGCCAGCAGCCGAGTACCGGTGAACACTGAAGCTTTCTTT. It codes for CASSRVPVNTEAFF.